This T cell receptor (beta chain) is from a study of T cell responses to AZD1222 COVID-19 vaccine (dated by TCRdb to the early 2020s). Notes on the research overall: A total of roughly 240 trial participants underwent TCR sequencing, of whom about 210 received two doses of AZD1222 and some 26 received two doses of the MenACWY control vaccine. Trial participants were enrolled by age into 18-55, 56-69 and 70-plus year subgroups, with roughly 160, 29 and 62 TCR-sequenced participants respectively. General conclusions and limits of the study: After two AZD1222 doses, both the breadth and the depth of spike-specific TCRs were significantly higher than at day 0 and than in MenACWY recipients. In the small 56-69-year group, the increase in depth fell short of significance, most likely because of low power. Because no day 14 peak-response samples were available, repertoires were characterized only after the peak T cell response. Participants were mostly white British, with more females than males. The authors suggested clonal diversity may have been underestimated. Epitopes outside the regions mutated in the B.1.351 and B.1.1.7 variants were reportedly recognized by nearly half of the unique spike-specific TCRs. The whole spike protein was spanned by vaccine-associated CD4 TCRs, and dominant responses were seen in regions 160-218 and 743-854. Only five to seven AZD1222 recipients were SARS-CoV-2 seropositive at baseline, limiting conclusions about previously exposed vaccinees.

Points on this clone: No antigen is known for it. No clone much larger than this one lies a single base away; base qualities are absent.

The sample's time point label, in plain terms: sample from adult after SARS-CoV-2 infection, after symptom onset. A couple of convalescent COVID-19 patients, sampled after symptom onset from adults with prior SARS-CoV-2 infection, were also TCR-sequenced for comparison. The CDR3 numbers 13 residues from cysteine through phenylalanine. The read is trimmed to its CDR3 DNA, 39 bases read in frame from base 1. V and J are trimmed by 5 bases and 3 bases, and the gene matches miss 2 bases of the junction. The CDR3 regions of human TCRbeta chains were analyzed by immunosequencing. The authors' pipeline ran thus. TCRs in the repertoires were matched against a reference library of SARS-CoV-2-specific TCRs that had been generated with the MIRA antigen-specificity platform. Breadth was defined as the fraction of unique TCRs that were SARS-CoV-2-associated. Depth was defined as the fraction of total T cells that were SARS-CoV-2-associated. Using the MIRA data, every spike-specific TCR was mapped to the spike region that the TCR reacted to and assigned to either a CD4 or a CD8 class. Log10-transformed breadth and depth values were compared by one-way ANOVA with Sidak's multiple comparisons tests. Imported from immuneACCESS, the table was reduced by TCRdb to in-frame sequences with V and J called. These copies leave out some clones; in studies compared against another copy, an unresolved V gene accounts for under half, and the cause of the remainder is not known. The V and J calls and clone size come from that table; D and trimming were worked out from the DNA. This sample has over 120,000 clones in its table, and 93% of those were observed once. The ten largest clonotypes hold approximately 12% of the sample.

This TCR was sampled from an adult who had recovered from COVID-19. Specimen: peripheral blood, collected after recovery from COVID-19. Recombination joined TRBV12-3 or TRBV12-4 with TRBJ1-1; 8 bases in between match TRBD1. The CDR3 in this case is CASSKQGDTEAFF. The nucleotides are TGTGCCAGCAGTAAACAGGGGGACACTGAAGCTTTCTTT.